The rows below give T cell receptor beta chains drawn from one sample of a study of shared clonotypes between healthy human individuals. Produced via immunoSEQ multiplex PCR; TCRdb's table is partial and in-frame only. The sample lists some 1,900,000 clones, just under 95% occurring once. Sequencing was performed on naive CD8+ T cells sorted from blood. Receptors were obtained from a man between 18 and 29 years old in good health. The CDR3 runs from the conserved cysteine through the conserved F or W. Each record gives: J gene, CDR3 length, V gene, D gene, CDR3 protein, CDR3 DNA. A D gene is named only where the DNA matches it firmly.

J: TRBJ2-7; length: 15; V: TRBV6-1; D: TRBD2; CDR3: CASSTLAGGPYEQYF; DNA: TGTGCCAGCAGTACACTAGCGGGGGGGCCCTACGAGCAGTACTTC
J: TRBJ2-3; length: 15; V: TRBV5-6; D: .; CDR3: CASSFSQGPGDTQYF; DNA: TGTGCCAGCAGCTTTTCACAGGGCCCCGGAGATACGCAGTATTTT
J: TRBJ2-5; length: 13; V: TRBV28; D: .; CDR3: CASSPGPQETQYF; DNA: TGTGCCAGCAGTCCCGGACCACAAGAGACCCAGTACTTC
J: TRBJ1-1; length: 14; V: TRBV30; D: .; CDR3: CAWSVGSSNTEAFF; DNA: TGTGCCTGGAGTGTTGGGTCCTCGAACACTGAAGCTTTCTTT
J: TRBJ1-1; length: 14; V: TRBV7-9; D: .; CDR3: CASSRADEGSIAFF; DNA: TGTGCCAGCAGCCGAGCAGACGAGGGATCGATAGCTTTCTTT
J: TRBJ1-2; length: 14; V: TRBV2; D: TRBD1; CDR3: CASSDRVEVYGYTF; DNA: TGTGCCAGCAGCGACAGGGTTGAGGTCTATGGCTACACCTTC
J: TRBJ1-2; length: 15; V: TRBV7-8; D: TRBD1; CDR3: CASSLVSGQFYGYTF; DNA: TGTGCCAGCAGCTTAGTTTCGGGACAGTTCTATGGCTACACCTTC
J: TRBJ2-3; length: 15; V: TRBV30; D: TRBD1; CDR3: CAWSVLGTGGDTQYF; DNA: TGTGCCTGGAGTGTACTGGGGACAGGAGGGGATACGCAGTATTTT
J: TRBJ1-1; length: 16; V: TRBV5-1; D: .; CDR3: CASSLARGGGHTEAFF; DNA: TGCGCCAGCAGCTTGGCCCGAGGAGGGGGTCATACTGAAGCTTTCTTT
J: TRBJ1-1; length: 15; V: TRBV2; D: .; CDR3: CASTTYPSGNTEAFF; DNA: TGTGCCAGCACCACTTACCCGAGTGGGAACACTGAAGCTTTCTTT